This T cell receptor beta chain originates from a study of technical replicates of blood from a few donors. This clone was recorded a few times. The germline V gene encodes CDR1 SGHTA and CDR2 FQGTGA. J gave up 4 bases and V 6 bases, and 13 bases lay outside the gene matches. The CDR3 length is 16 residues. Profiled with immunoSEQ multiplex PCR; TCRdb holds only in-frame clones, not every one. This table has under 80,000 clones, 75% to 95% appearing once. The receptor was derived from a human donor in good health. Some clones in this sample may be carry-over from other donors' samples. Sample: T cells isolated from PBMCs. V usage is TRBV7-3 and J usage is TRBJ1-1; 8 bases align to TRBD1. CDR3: CASSPPTTGAFTEAFF. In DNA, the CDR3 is TGTGCCAGCAGTCCACCTACGACAGGGGCTTTCACTGAAGCTTTCTTT. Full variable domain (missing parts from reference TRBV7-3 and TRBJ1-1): GAGVSQTPSNKVTEKGKYVELRCDPISGHTALYWYRQSLGQGPEFLIYFQGTGAADDSGLPNDRFFAVRPEGSVSTLKIQRTERGDSAVYLCASSPPTTGAFTEAFFGQGTRLTVV.